What follows are 11 T cell receptor beta chains derived from one specimen sequenced in a study of cytomegalovirus exposure and HLA in healthy donors. A multiplex PCR was run with 60 Vbeta primers and 13 Jbeta primers. Sequencing was performed with immunoSEQ multiplex PCR; in TCRdb, only in-frame clones are kept and a portion is missing. The sample lists about 100,000 clones; roughly 74% were seen once. The sequenced sample was PBMCs. These receptors all stem from a woman in her forties in good health and CMV-seronegative.

This clone has just one count. The V gene is TRBV6-5, the J gene TRBJ1-1; TRBD1 matches at 7 bases. The CDR3 has 13 amino acids. CDR1 is MNHEY and CDR2 is SVGAGI in the germline V gene. With V trimmed by 5 bases and J by 4 bases, 4 bases remained unmatched. CDR3 loop: CASSRRQGTEAFF. CDR3 nucleotide sequence: TGTGCCAGCAGTCGCAGACAGGGCACTGAAGCTTTCTTT.

The chain couples TRBV14 to TRBJ2-1; 9 positions agree with TRBD2. CDR1 is SGHDN and CDR2 is FVKESK in the germline V gene. The CDR3 spans 18 residues. V trimming: 0 bases; J trimming: 3 bases; junction bases outside the gene matches: 9. The CDR3 bases are TGTGCCAGCAGCCAAGATGTGTCGACTAGCGGCGGCTACAATGAGCAGTTCTTC. Translation: CASSQDVSTSGGYNEQFF. The complete variable domain, with remaining parts taken from reference TRBV14 and TRBJ2-1, reads EAGVTQFPSHSVIEKGQTVTLRCDPISGHDNLYWYRRVMGKEIKFLLHFVKESKQDESGMPNNRFLAERTGGTYSTLKVQPAELEDSGVYFCASSQDVSTSGGYNEQFFGPGTRLTVL.

The rearrangement uses TRBV30 and TRBJ1-4, with D tentatively TRBD1 (6 bases). Trimming took off 2 bases at V and 7 bases at J, with 11 bases between the two ends. This CDR3 is 13 amino acids long. Germline CDR1 is GTSNPN and CDR2 is SVGIG (reference sequence). CDR3 DNA sequence: TGTGCCTGGAGTCCACAGGGATTTGAAAAACTGTTTTTT. This encodes CAWSPQGFEKLFF. The variable domain in full, completed from reference TRBV30 and TRBJ1-4, reads SQTIHQWPATLVQPVGSPLSLECTVEGTSNPNLYWYRQAAGRGLQLLFYSVGIGQISSEVPQNLSASRPQDRQFILSSKKLLLSDSGFYLCAWSPQGFEKLFFGSGTQLSVL.

This rearrangement joins TRBV6-5 to TRBJ1-2; 8 bases line up with TRBD1. V shed 4 bases, J shed 7 bases, and the junction held 8 bases outside the gene matches. CDR3 length: 14 amino acids. Germline lookup yields CDR1 MNHEY and CDR2 SVGAGI. The chain's CDR3 is CASSSYGQGSGYTF. The CDR3 region has the DNA TGTGCCAGCAGTTCATACGGACAGGGATCTGGCTACACCTTC.

This sequence joins TRBV6-1 and TRBJ2-5; 10 nucleotides agree with TRBD1. The J call may be mistaken, given a closer DNA end match to TRBJ2-7. The CDR3 is 15 amino acids. Germline V gene sequence: CDR1 MNHNS, CDR2 SASEGT. The CDR3 spells CASSEAGTGAYEQYF. The CDR3 DNA is TGTGCCAGCAGTGAAGCAGGGACAGGGGCCTACGAGCAGTACTTC.

For the CDR3, the DNA is TGTGCCAGCCGGGACAGGGGAAGAGGGACTAATGAAAAACTGTTTTTT. It codes for CASRDRGRGTNEKLFF. V usage is TRBV19 and J usage is TRBJ1-4; 10 bases fit TRBD1. The V gene's germline CDR1 is LNHDA and CDR2 SQIVND (reference sequence). Unmatched junction bases numbered 9, after V lost 9 bases and J lost 2 bases. This CDR3 has 16 residues. Combining the CDR3 with reference TRBV19 and TRBJ1-4 gives the whole variable domain DGGITQSPKYLFRKEGQNVTLSCEQNLNHDAMYWYRQDPGQGLRLIYYSQIVNDFQKGDIAEGYSVSREKKESFPLTVTSAQKNPTAFYLCASRDRGRGTNEKLFFGSGTQLSVL.

The chain combines TRBV7-9 with TRBJ2-7; TRBD2 might be the D (5 bases). The CDR3 has 13 residues. V lost 4 bases, J lost 1 base, and 8 bases lay in between. CDR1 is SEHNR, CDR2 FQNEAQ, per germline (reference sequence). In DNA form, the CDR3 reads TGTGCCAGCAGCTCCAGCGGATCCTACGAGCAGTACTTC. This gives the protein CASSSSGSYEQYF.

The genes are TRBV6-1 and TRBJ2-5; 8 bases line up with TRBD1. After removal of 6 bases from V and 5 bases from J, the junction contained 8 bases not matched to a gene. Germline values: CDR1 MNHNS, CDR2 SASEGT. The CDR3 consists of 14 residues. The CDR3 reads CASSPTGVKETQYF. DNA for the CDR3: TGTGCCAGCAGCCCGACAGGGGTAAAGGAGACCCAGTACTTC.

A word on this clone: The germline gene is not matched at one end of the junction; a read error may be the cause. The chain uses TRBV7-9 and TRBJ1-4; maybe TRBD1 (5 bases). CDR1 SEHNR and CDR2 FQNEAQ come from the germline V gene (reference sequence). The CDR3 length is 16 residues. CDR3: CSSSSYLGDSNEKLFF. The CDR3 DNA sequence: TGTTCCAGCAGCTCTTACTTGGGGGACTCTAATGAAAAACTGTTTTTT.

The rearrangement links TRBV7-2 to TRBJ2-3, with D possibly matching TRBD2 (5 bases). The germline V and J ends were trimmed by 0 bases and 7 bases, with 14 bases remaining between them. This CDR3 region has 15 residues. Looked up from germline, CDR1 is SGHTA and CDR2 is FQGNSA. CDR3 nucleotide sequence: TGTGCCAGCAGCTTAGCGGGAGCCCGCGTTCATACGCAGTATTTT. As protein: CASSLAGARVHTQYF.

This chain joins TRBV10-3 and TRBJ2-2, with TRBD2 matching 9 bases. Trimming at V came to 0 bases and at J to 1 base, leaving 3 bases not matched to a gene. The CDR3 is 17 amino acids. CDR1 and CDR2 from the germline V gene are ENHRY and SYGVKD. CDR3 coding DNA: TGTGCCATCAGTGAGTCTTCACTAGCGGGGAACACCGGGGAGCTGTTTTTT. Protein product: CAISESSLAGNTGELFF.